A single sample is the source of the 3 T cell receptor beta chains below, sequenced in a study of T-cell reconstitution after alpha-beta-depleted transplantation in children. Using unique molecular identifiers, the investigators prepared the TCRbeta library. TCRdb re-derived calls from the PCR reads in MiXCR, one entry per CDR3 protein. The table lists around 76,000 distinct CDR3 sequences, approximately 18% of them singletons, with around half in the top ten. The material sequenced was PBMCs, mostly from graft donor cells, taken 360 days after TCRalphabeta/CD19-depleted stem cell transplant. The receptor set was obtained from a male patient under 10 years old who had a stem cell transplant for acute lymphoblastic leukemia, so the T cells may come from the graft donor.

This clonotype was seen more than once but under ten times. This chain joins TRBV5-1 and TRBJ2-7; either TRBD1 or TRBD2 may supply D (5 bases each). The germline V and J ends were trimmed by 4 bases and 6 bases, with 14 bases remaining between them. This CDR3 has 13 residues. Per the germline V gene, CDR1 is SGHRS and CDR2 is YFSETQ. The CDR3 region has the DNA TGCGCCAGCAGCGAGGGACCGCCGGGCGAGCAGTACTTC. This codes for CASSEGPPGEQYF.

J is TRBJ2-1 and V is TRBV10-3; perhaps TRBD1 as D (6 bases). Germline values: CDR1 ENHRY, CDR2 SYGVKD. CDR3 length equals 15 residues. Trimming pared 11 bases from V and 3 bases from J, leaving 20 bases between. CDR3 amino acids: CAVAEQGWFYNEQFF. CDR3 in DNA: TGTGCCGTCGCAGAACAGGGCTGGTTCTACAATGAGCAGTTCTTC.

This clonotype was picked up a small number of times. The chain carries TRBV9 and TRBJ2-1; TRBD1 is a possible D gene (5 bases). V dropped 3 bases and J dropped 0 bases, with 10 bases sitting between them. The CDR3 covers 15 residues. CDR1 SGDLS and CDR2 YYNGEE come from the germline V gene. CDR3 bases: TGTGCCAGCAGCGGACAGCCGAGCTCCTACAATGAGCAGTTCTTC. This encodes CASSGQPSSYNEQFF.